A selection of T cell receptor beta chains follows, all from one sample in a study of graft-versus-host responses after intestinal transplantation. This table comes from immunoSEQ multiplex PCR, and its TCRdb copy is limited to in-frame clones, with some not included. The table records 7,000 or so clones, approximately 25% of them present only once. Sequenced material: alloreactive CD8+ T cells from a mixed lymphocyte reaction culture, taken before transplantation. The receptors shown here come from a human patient who was an organ donor for intestinal transplantation. The CDR3 runs from the conserved cysteine through the conserved F or W. A D gene is named only where the DNA matches it firmly. Not every row has a clone size; where given, it reads once, few, many or a size class.

clone_size: .; j_call: TRBJ2-5; d_call: TRBD1; v_call: TRBV28; cdr3_nt: TGTGCCAGCAGTTTCACAGGGGAAGAGACCCAGTACTTC; cdr3_aa: CASSFTGEETQYF
clone_size: .; j_call: TRBJ2-3; d_call: TRBD2; v_call: TRBV7-3; cdr3_nt: TGTGCCAGCAGCTTAGGTGTGCGGGAGATGGGCACAGATACGCAGTATTTT; cdr3_aa: CASSLGVREMGTDTQYF
clone_size: .; j_call: TRBJ2-7; d_call: .; v_call: TRBV20-1; cdr3_nt: TGCAGTGCTAGTTATATATACGAGCAGTACTTC; cdr3_aa: CSASYIYEQYF
clone_size: .; j_call: TRBJ2-3; d_call: TRBD2; v_call: TRBV7-3; cdr3_nt: TGTGCCAGCAGCGTCTCGGGACTAGCGGGGTTCAACACAGATACGCAGTATTTT; cdr3_aa: CASSVSGLAGFNTDTQYF
clone_size: once; j_call: TRBJ1-2; d_call: TRBD1; v_call: TRBV18; cdr3_nt: TGTGCCAGCTCACCGCGACAGGGCCGAACTCGTGGCTACACCTTC; cdr3_aa: CASSPRQGRTRGYTF
clone_size: few; j_call: TRBJ2-1; d_call: TRBD2; v_call: TRBV4-1; cdr3_nt: TGCGCCAGCAGCCGAAGGACTAGCGGGAGCCCGGGGCAGTTCTTC; cdr3_aa: CASSRRTSGSPGQFF
clone_size: .; j_call: TRBJ1-1; d_call: .; v_call: TRBV27; cdr3_nt: TGTGCCAGCAGTTTATTTACTGGGATCACTGAAGCTTTCTTT; cdr3_aa: CASSLFTGITEAFF
clone_size: .; j_call: TRBJ2-7; d_call: TRBD1; v_call: TRBV4-1; cdr3_nt: TGCGCCAGCAGCCAAGAGTTGGACAGGGTAGTCGAGCAGTACTTC; cdr3_aa: CASSQELDRVVEQYF
clone_size: large; j_call: TRBJ1-1; d_call: .; v_call: TRBV7-9; cdr3_nt: TGTGCCAGCAGCTTAGGGTGGGGATCCACTGAAGCTTTCTTT; cdr3_aa: CASSLGWGSTEAFF
clone_size: medium-sized; j_call: TRBJ2-1; d_call: .; v_call: TRBV6-1; cdr3_nt: TGTGCCAGCAGTGAAGCAGGTTGGAGCTCCTACAATGAGCAGTTCTTC; cdr3_aa: CASSEAGWSSYNEQFF
clone_size: .; j_call: TRBJ2-7; d_call: .; v_call: TRBV7-9; cdr3_nt: TGTGCCAGCAGCTCCGGGACGTCTTACGAGCAGTACTTC; cdr3_aa: CASSSGTSYEQYF
clone_size: few; j_call: TRBJ2-3; d_call: TRBD2; v_call: TRBV5-4; cdr3_nt: TGTGCCAGCAGTTTTCTAGCGGGGCTCACAGATACGCAGTATTTT; cdr3_aa: CASSFLAGLTDTQYF
clone_size: medium-sized; j_call: TRBJ2-1; d_call: .; v_call: TRBV27; cdr3_nt: TGTGCCAGCAGTTTCGGGAGCTCCTACAATGAGCAGTTCTTC; cdr3_aa: CASSFGSSYNEQFF
clone_size: .; j_call: TRBJ2-2; d_call: .; v_call: TRBV27; cdr3_nt: TGTGCCAGCAGTCGGGGGACCGCGGCCCCCACCGGGGAGCTGTTTTTT; cdr3_aa: CASSRGTAAPTGELFF
clone_size: large; j_call: TRBJ1-4; d_call: .; v_call: TRBV29-1; cdr3_nt: TGCAGCGTTGAATTGGGGGGGGCAACTAATGAAAAACTGTTTTTT; cdr3_aa: CSVELGGATNEKLFF
clone_size: medium-sized; j_call: TRBJ2-1; d_call: TRBD2; v_call: TRBV18; cdr3_nt: TGTGCCAGCTCACTAATAGCGGGTCTCTCCTACAATGAGCAGTTCTTC; cdr3_aa: CASSLIAGLSYNEQFF
clone_size: few; j_call: TRBJ2-7; d_call: .; v_call: TRBV10-3; cdr3_nt: TGTGCCAGCACCAACAGCTACAGTCCCTTCTACGAGCAGTACTTC; cdr3_aa: CASTNSYSPFYEQYF
clone_size: large; j_call: TRBJ2-1; d_call: .; v_call: TRBV27; cdr3_nt: TGTGCCAGCAGTTCAGCCCCTGGTGGCTACAATGAGCAGTTCTTC; cdr3_aa: CASSSAPGGYNEQFF
clone_size: few; j_call: TRBJ2-2; d_call: TRBD2; v_call: TRBV7-8; cdr3_nt: TGTGCCAGCAGCTTAGGGTTAGGGACTAGCGGGGAGAGGGGGACCACCGGGGAGCTGTTTTTT; cdr3_aa: CASSLGLGTSGERGTTGELFF
clone_size: .; j_call: TRBJ1-4; d_call: .; v_call: TRBV7-9; cdr3_nt: TGTGCCAGCAGCTTAGAGGTGGGGACTAATGCTGGTTTTTTT; cdr3_aa: CASSLEVGTNAGFF
clone_size: few; j_call: TRBJ2-7; d_call: .; v_call: TRBV5-8; cdr3_nt: TGTGCCAGCAGCTTGGCCGTTAGCAACTACGAGCAGTACTTC; cdr3_aa: CASSLAVSNYEQYF
clone_size: .; j_call: TRBJ2-7; d_call: .; v_call: TRBV2; cdr3_nt: TGTGCCAGCAGCTCCTCCTATGCCGGGATCTACGAGCAGTACTTC; cdr3_aa: CASSSSYAGIYEQYF
clone_size: .; j_call: TRBJ1-5; d_call: .; v_call: TRBV7-9; cdr3_nt: TGTGCCAGCAGCTTAGAAGGGGAGGGGGATCAGCCCCAGCATTTT; cdr3_aa: CASSLEGEGDQPQHF